The 30 T cell receptor beta chains in this list originate from one sample, sequenced in a study of blood T cell repertoires in COVID-19 (dated by TCRdb to about 2020). Receptor libraries were prepared by the immunoSEQ multiplex PCR assay. The table comes from immuneACCESS by way of TCRdb, which keeps in-frame sequences with V and J called. Part of the clones is missing from these tables; in studies checked, under half for an unresolved V gene and the rest for unknown reasons. In all, the sample holds under 55,000 clones, and about 80% of those were seen once. Roughly 25% of the sample is in the top ten clones. Sequencing input: peripheral blood. The receptors here all came from a man between 65 and 85 years old with acute or convalescent COVID-19.

The J gene is TRBJ2-1, the V gene TRBV3-1 (or the pseudogene TRBV3-2), with D possibly being TRBD2 (7 bases). The V end lost 9 bases, the J end lost 9 bases, and 15 bases lay between the germline ends. The CDR3 is 12 amino acids. Germline CDR1 LGHDT, CDR2 YNNKEL (reference sequence). The DNA of the CDR3 is TGTGCCAGTGCGAGGGGGGGAGGTGAGCAGTTCTTC. This codes for CASARGGGEQFF.

This chain joins TRBV10-3 and TRBJ2-7; the D is unclear. The CDR3 is made up of 13 amino acids. Germline V lookup: CDR1 ENHRY, CDR2 SYGVKD. V was pared by 2 bases and J by 5 bases, with 10 bases between. This CDR3 reads CAISERLEDEQYF. DNA of the CDR3: TGTGCCATCAGTGAGAGGCTAGAAGACGAGCAGTACTTC.

The V and J genes are TRBV27 and TRBJ2-7, with 9 positions matching TRBD1. With 7 bases clipped from V and 3 bases from J, the junction kept 10 bases outside the gene matches. Per germline, CDR1 MNHEY and CDR2 SMNVEV (reference sequence). CDR3 length: 15 amino acids. The CDR3 bases are TGTGCCAGCACCCGAACCCCGGGACAGGGCTACGAGCAGTACTTC. Amino acid sequence: CASTRTPGQGYEQYF.

The chain combines TRBV3-1 (or the pseudogene TRBV3-2) with TRBJ2-1; 7 nucleotides agree with TRBD1. This CDR3 has 14 residues. Germline V gene lookup returns CDR1 LGHDT and CDR2 YNNKEL (reference sequence). J gave up 4 bases and V 4 bases, and 4 bases lay outside the gene matches. CDR3 sequence: CASSPPGQYNEQFF. In DNA form, the CDR3 reads TGTGCCAGCAGCCCGCCGGGACAGTACAATGAGCAGTTCTTC.

The chain recombines TRBV14 with TRBJ1-6; 10 bases line up with TRBD1. After removal of 4 bases from V and 7 bases from J, the junction contained 7 bases not matched to a gene. The CDR3 has 16 amino acids. Germline values: CDR1 SGHDN, CDR2 FVKESK. CDR3 bases: TGTGCCAGCAGCCGCGACAGGGGGCGAGGAAATTCACCCCTCCACTTT. Translation: CASSRDRGRGNSPLHF.

The chain is built from TRBV2 and TRBJ1-3; 7 bases fit TRBD1. Per germline, CDR1 SNHLY and CDR2 FYNNEI. The V segment lost 6 bases and the J segment 7 bases; nucleotides outside the gene matches: 9. This CDR3 spans 14 amino acids. The CDR3, as DNA: TGTGCCAGCAGCTCGGGACAGTATCGCAACACCATATATTTT. Its translation: CASSSGQYRNTIYF.

The CDR3 region is CASSRRAGVGEQYF. DNA for the CDR3: TGTGCCAGCAGCCGACGGGCGGGGGTTGGCGAGCAGTACTTC. The chain recombines TRBV28 with TRBJ2-7, with 7 bases aligning to TRBD2. The V segment lost 6 bases and the J segment 6 bases; nucleotides outside the gene matches: 11. The CDR3 is made up of 14 amino acids. The germline gives CDR1 MDHEN, CDR2 SYDVKM.

This clone was picked up a small number of times. The chain recombines TRBV20-1 with TRBJ1-2; a weak D match, TRBD1 (5 bases). Trimming took off 3 bases at V and 12 bases at J, with 11 bases between the two ends. Per germline, CDR1 DFQATT and CDR2 SNEGSKA (reference sequence). This CDR3 is built from 10 residues. This CDR3 reads CSARSQGDTF. CDR3 nucleotide sequence: TGCAGTGCTAGGAGTCAGGGCGACACCTTC.

In this sample, this clone turned up a few times. V and J are TRBV27 and TRBJ1-1; 9 bases match TRBD1. Germline CDR1 and CDR2: MNHEY and SMNVEV (reference sequence). V lost 8 bases to trimming and J lost 0 bases; unmatched junction nucleotides: 7. CDR3 length: 15 amino acids. CDR3 sequence: CASWQRTGVNTEAFF. CDR3 sequence (DNA): TGTGCCAGCTGGCAGAGGACAGGGGTGAACACTGAAGCTTTCTTT.

DNA of the CDR3: TGTGCAGCCGGTTACCTCGGGGCTGAAGCTTTCTTT. It translates to CAAGYLGAEAFF. The chain employs TRBV5-6 and TRBJ1-1; D unclear. The CDR3 consists of 12 residues. The V gene's germline CDR1 is SGHDT and CDR2 YYEEEE. The complete variable domain, with remaining parts taken from reference TRBV5-6 and TRBJ1-1, reads DAGVTQSPTHLIKTRGQQVTLRCSPKSGHDTVSWYQQALGQGPQFIFQYYEEEERQRGNFPDRFSGHQFPNYSSELNVNALLLGDSALYLCAAGYLGAEAFFGQGTRLTVV.

The chain joins TRBV7-9 to TRBJ1-1; D call uncertain. CDR1 is SEHNR and CDR2 is FQNEAQ in the germline V gene (reference sequence). Between the trimmed V and J ends, which lost 5 bases and 0 bases, there was a span of 7 bases. This CDR3 region has 13 residues. In DNA form, the CDR3 reads TGTGCCAGCAGCGCCGAGATGAACACTGAAGCTTTCTTT. Its protein product is CASSAEMNTEAFF.

J is TRBJ2-4 and V is TRBV23-1; D might be TRBD2 (5 bases). TRBV23-1 is labeled an ORF, and its function is uncertain. The CDR3 has 13 amino acids. Trimming stripped 7 bases from V and 11 bases from J, with 18 bases between. Here the CDR3 reads CASKRLGLFLQYF. The CDR3 bases are TGCGCCAGCAAACGCCTTGGACTGTTCCTTCAGTACTTC.

The chain combines TRBV2 with TRBJ1-5; D is ambiguous. Germline-derived CDR1 and CDR2 are SNHLY and FYNNEI. The CDR3 runs to 13 residues. Trimming took 8 bases from V and 7 from J, leaving 15 bases between them. This chain's CDR3 is CASLKDSGQPQHF. CDR3 DNA sequence: TGTGCCAGCCTCAAGGATTCAGGACAGCCCCAGCATTTT.

This chain uses TRBV2 with TRBJ2-7; 10 bases line up with TRBD1. The V gene end was trimmed by 6 bases and the J gene end by 1 base; junction bases not matched to a gene: 3. In germline, CDR1 is SNHLY, CDR2 FYNNEI. The CDR3 has 14 amino acids. The CDR3 DNA is TGTGCCAGCAGATCGGACAGGGGGTCCTACGAGCAGTACTTC. It is translated as CASRSDRGSYEQYF. The full variable domain, completed using reference TRBV2 and TRBJ2-7, is EPEVTQTPSHQVTQMGQEVILRCVPISNHLYFYWYRQILGQKVEFLVSFYNNEISEKSEIFDDQFSVERPDGSNFTLKIRSTKLEDSAMYFCASRSDRGSYEQYFGPGTRLTVT.

The chain uses TRBV5-7 and TRBJ2-7; 10 nucleotides agree with TRBD2. TRBV5-7 is treated as an ORF (open reading frame) with a function not yet certain. V was pared by 4 bases and J by 1 base, with 14 bases of the junction left unmatched. This CDR3 has 18 residues. The CDR3 spells CASSRDEREGLLSYEQYF. The CDR3 nucleotides read TGTGCCAGCAGCCGCGACGAGCGGGAGGGCCTCCTATCCTACGAGCAGTACTTC.

J is TRBJ1-1 and V is TRBV28; D is perhaps TRBD1 (6 bases). Trimming shortened V by 7 bases and J by 1 base, and 16 bases separated the two germline ends. Looked up from germline, CDR1 is MDHEN and CDR2 is SYDVKM. CDR3 length: 15 residues. In DNA, the CDR3 is TGTGCCAGCACAGGGGCAGGGGACGGGAACACTGAAGCTTTCTTT. Translated: CASTGAGDGNTEAFF.

This chain links TRBV11-2 with TRBJ2-7; maybe TRBD2 (6 bases). CDR1 and CDR2 (germline): SGHAT, FQNNGV. Trimming left V 4 bases short and J 3 bases short, with 16 bases between. The CDR3 runs 15 residues. The CDR3 is CASSSAGTGVYEQYF. Here the CDR3 DNA reads TGTGCCAGCAGCTCAGCCGGGACGGGAGTCTACGAGCAGTACTTC. The full variable domain, rest sourced from reference TRBV11-2 and TRBJ2-7, is EAGVAQSPRYKIIEKRQSVAFWCNPISGHATLYWYQQILGQGPKLLIQFQNNGVVDDSQLPKDRFSAERLKGVDSTLKIQPAKLEDSAVYLCASSSAGTGVYEQYFGPGTRLTVT.

This clone appeared a few times. This rearrangement joins TRBV18 to TRBJ2-7, with D tentatively TRBD1 (6 bases). The ends were cut back, 3 bases at V and 6 bases at J, with 9 bases in the middle. Germline loops: CDR1 KGHSH, CDR2 LQKENI. This CDR3 is 12 amino acids long. The CDR3 bases are TGTGCCAGCTCACCGCAGGGGCGCGAGCAGTACTTC. This translates into CASSPQGREQYF.

V usage is TRBV3-1 (or the pseudogene TRBV3-2) and J usage is TRBJ2-3, with D perhaps TRBD1 (7 bases). This CDR3 contains 16 residues. Deletions cut 4 bases from V and 3 bases from J, with 17 bases between. CDR1 is LGHDT and CDR2 is YNNKEL in the germline V gene (reference sequence). CDR3: CASSPFRGAGTDTQYF. The CDR3 DNA sequence: TGTGCCAGCAGCCCATTCAGGGGGGCAGGGACAGATACGCAGTATTTT.

The rearrangement uses TRBV18 and TRBJ1-2; 8 bases fit TRBD1. CDR1 and CDR2 from the germline V gene are KGHSH and LQKENI. The CDR3 is 16 residues long. J was trimmed by 4 bases and V by 1 base; bases with no gene match: 8. The CDR3 DNA is TGTGCCAGCTCACCACGGGGGACAGGCCCTGGCTATGGCTACACCTTC. This codes for CASSPRGTGPGYGYTF. The variable domain in full, with the rest retrieved from reference TRBV18 and TRBJ1-2, is NAGVMQNPRHLVRRRGQEARLRCSPMKGHSHVYWYRQLPEEGLKFMVYLQKENIIDESGMPKERFSAEFPKEGPSILRIQQVVRGDSAAYFCASSPRGTGPGYGYTFGSGTRLTVV.

This chain uses TRBV19 with TRBJ1-2, with TRBD1 identical over 8 bases. Germline V gene sequence: CDR1 LNHDA, CDR2 SQIVND (reference sequence). The CDR3 sequence is 13 residues long. Losses at the gene ends were 3 bases for V and 10 bases for J; bases not matched to a gene: 7. This CDR3 reads CASSMSQGAVYTF. In DNA form, the CDR3 reads TGTGCCAGTAGTATGTCCCAGGGGGCGGTCTACACCTTC.

The chain is built from TRBV3-1 (or the pseudogene TRBV3-2) and TRBJ1-2; 7 bases align to TRBD1. This CDR3 has 12 residues. The germline V gene encodes CDR1 LGHDT and CDR2 YNNKEL (reference sequence). V dropped 8 bases and J dropped 4; count of bases not matched to a gene: 4. In nucleotides, the CDR3 is TGTGCCAGCTCAAGGGACAGCTATGGCTACACCTTC. Translated, it gives CASSRDSYGYTF.

V gene TRBV29-1 combines with J gene TRBJ1-2, with TRBD1 as a possible D gene (6 bases). Per the germline V gene, CDR1 is SQVTM and CDR2 is ANQGSEA. V lost 4 bases, J lost 2 bases, and 11 bases lay in between. CDR3 length: 13 residues. The CDR3 region is CSVGLGTNYGYTF. The CDR3 nucleotides are TGCAGCGTTGGGCTTGGGACAAACTATGGCTACACCTTC.

The rearrangement joins TRBV27 to TRBJ2-6; maybe TRBD1 (6 bases). The V end lost 6 bases, the J end lost 0 bases, and 15 bases lay between the germline ends. The CDR3 spans 17 residues. Germline V gene lookup returns CDR1 MNHEY and CDR2 SMNVEV (reference sequence). CDR3 loop: CASRKNRVGSGANVLTF. The DNA of the CDR3 is TGTGCCAGCAGGAAAAACAGGGTCGGCTCTGGGGCCAACGTCCTGACTTTC.

Comments on this clone: Possible read error: a much larger clone is one base away. This sample includes further DNA sequences coding for the same CDR3. The J gene is TRBJ2-5, the V gene TRBV28, with D unclear. Germline CDR1 MDHEN, CDR2 SYDVKM. V lost 10 bases and J 5 bases, leaving 29 bases between the germline ends. CDR3 length equals 17 residues. In nucleotides, the CDR3 is TGTGCCATGGGTAAGCTGGGCCCTATGGCCCGACGGGAGACCCAGTACTTC. It encodes CAMGKLGPMARRETQYF.

The rearrangement links TRBV28 to TRBJ1-1; D unresolved. Germline-derived CDR1 and CDR2 are MDHEN and SYDVKM. The CDR3 has 15 amino acids. The ends were cut back, 5 bases at V and 1 base at J, with 14 bases in the middle. The CDR3 sequence is CASSPYRRRNTEAFF. The DNA of the CDR3 is TGTGCCAGCAGTCCTTACCGGAGGAGGAACACTGAAGCTTTCTTT.

The chain couples TRBV11-1 to TRBJ2-5; D unclear. The CDR3 runs to 14 residues. V dropped 1 base and J dropped 8 bases, with 14 bases sitting between them. Germline V lookup: CDR1 SGHAT, CDR2 FQDESV (reference sequence). Written as DNA, the CDR3 is TGTGCCAGCAGCTTAGGGCACAGTTCCGACACCCAGTACTTC. Translating gives CASSLGHSSDTQYF.

V usage is TRBV11-3 and J usage is TRBJ2-2, with D uncertain. Trimming cost V 7 bases and J 1 base, with 7 bases left between them. Germline values: CDR1 SGHNT, CDR2 YENEEA. The CDR3 covers 13 residues. The CDR3 reads CASTTQNTGELFF. As DNA, the CDR3 is TGTGCCAGCACGACTCAGAACACCGGGGAGCTGTTTTTT.

The chain uses TRBV27 and TRBJ1-4; 9 nucleotides match TRBD1. J gave up 11 bases and V 5 bases, and 6 bases lay outside the gene matches. The CDR3 is made up of 13 amino acids. Germline CDR1 and CDR2: MNHEY and SMNVEV (reference sequence). In DNA, the CDR3 is TGTGCCAGCAGTGAGACAGGGGGAAGGAAACTGTTTTTT. Its translation: CASSETGGRKLFF.

This sequence joins TRBV7-3 and TRBJ1-2; tentatively, D is TRBD1 (5 bases). The CDR3 consists of 13 residues. Trimming removed 6 bases at V and 6 bases at J, with 14 bases between. Germline CDR1 reads SGHTA; CDR2 reads FQGTGA. The CDR3: CASRHRAGHGYTF. CDR3 nucleotide sequence: TGTGCCAGCAGACACCGAGCGGGGCATGGCTACACCTTC. Filled out from reference TRBV7-3 and TRBJ1-2, the complete variable domain reads GAGVSQTPSNKVTEKGKYVELRCDPISGHTALYWYRQSLGQGPEFLIYFQGTGAADDSGLPNDRFFAVRPEGSVSTLKIQRTERGDSAVYLCASRHRAGHGYTFGSGTRLTVV.